This T cell receptor beta chain was documented in a study of CD8 T cells in ankylosing spondylitis. The CDR3 totals 14 residues. Germline CDR1 reads SGHVS; CDR2 reads FQNEAQ. The V and J ends lost 6 bases and 5 bases, in that order; junction bases with no gene match: 5. In its sample, this clonotype was seen a few times. TCRdb fed the 5' RACE reads into MiXCR, producing one record per CDR3 protein. The data contain about 360,000 distinct CDR3 sequences, approximately 22% of them seen just once; the ten biggest clones take up around 13%. The rearrangement links TRBV7-8 to TRBJ2-7; 12 nucleotides agree with TRBD2. Sequencing input: blood, either unsorted or a sorted T cell fraction (not recorded which). This clonotype was obtained from a male donor with ankylosing spondylitis or in good health (not recorded which). The CDR3 is CASSPSGGADEQYF. The DNA of the CDR3 is TGTGCCAGCAGTCCTAGCGGGGGGGCTGACGAGCAGTACTTC.